The clone carrying this T cell receptor (beta chain) has a single count. In Seattle, patients joined the study during active infection and were tracked longitudinally. This record belongs to a study of blood T cell repertoires in COVID-19. Study background: Sources were T cells, B-cell-depleted T cells, or PBMCs; the material itself was cDNA or gDNA.

Per the study methods: Reference gene primer amplification in the assay estimated nucleated cell counts. The assay was immunoSEQ multiplex PCR, and TCRdb's table has in-frame clones only and misses some. The V and J calls and clone size are taken from that table; D and trimming were inferred from the DNA. The sample consists of roughly 290,000 clones, about 80% of them appearing once. The germline CDR1 and CDR2 sequences are MDHEN and SYDVKM. J gave up 5 bases and V 6 bases, and 11 bases lay outside the gene matches. This CDR3 is 17 amino acids long. The source of this sequence is a person aged 70 to 80 with COVID-19, enrolled during active disease. This rearrangement joins TRBV28 to TRBJ2-5, with 14 nucleotides matching TRBD2. The sequencing sample was made of peripheral blood. The chain's CDR3 is CASSPPGLAGGGETQYF. The DNA for the CDR3 is TGTGCCAGCAGCCCTCCTGGACTAGCGGGGGGTGGGGAGACCCAGTACTTC.